This TCR beta chain is from a study of control samples from healthy donors and cancer patients. Trimming took 6 bases from V and 6 from J, leaving 18 bases between them. The CDR3 totals 14 residues. The germline gives CDR1 MNHEY, CDR2 SVGAGI. The table came from immunoSEQ multiplex PCR; TCRdb's copy has only in-frame clones and leaves some out. The sample yields over 100,000 clones, roughly 89% seen once. The TCR sequence derives from a woman aged 50 to 65 in good health. The J gene is TRBJ2-7, the V gene TRBV6-5; D gene unclear. Input material: blood. CDR3 amino acids: CASRQVGPLGEQYV. For the CDR3, the DNA is TGTGCCAGCAGGCAGGTAGGGCCCCTGGGCGAGCAGTACGTC.